Each of the 4 T cell receptor beta chains below was sequenced from the same sample in a study of CD8 T cells in Susac syndrome. An amount of RNA that ranged from roughly 0.5 to 1 ug was reverse transcribed with random hexamers. TCRdb used MiXCR to reprocess the immunoSEQ multiplex PCR reads, holding one entry per CDR3 protein. The data hold around 190,000 distinct CDR3 sequences, with roughly 96% observed a single time. Sample: CD4+ T cells from PBMCs. The receptors were sampled from a human donor in good health.

The genes are TRBV7-8 and TRBJ1-2; maybe TRBD1 (6 bases). This CDR3 is 14 amino acids long. The germline CDR1 and CDR2 sequences are SGHVS and FQNEAQ. Trimming removed 5 bases at V and 5 bases at J, with 15 bases between. The CDR3 region has the DNA TGTGCCAGCAGCCCCGCCACAGGGAGTTATGGCTACACCTTC. It specifies CASSPATGSYGYTF. The variable domain in full, with the rest retrieved from reference TRBV7-8 and TRBJ1-2, is GAGVSQSPRYKVAKRGQDVALRCDPISGHVSLFWYQQALGQGPEFLTYFQNEAQLDKSGLPSDRFFAERPEGSVSTLKIQRTQQEDSAVYLCASSPATGSYGYTFGSGTRLTVV.

The chain is built from TRBV20-1 and TRBJ2-7; 8 nucleotides align to TRBD2. The germline gives CDR1 DFQATT, CDR2 SNEGSKA (reference sequence). Trimming took 3 bases from V and 3 from J; bases not matched to a gene: 7. The CDR3 spans 14 residues. This chain's CDR3 is CSASAGRAVYEQYV. The CDR3 bases are TGCAGTGCTAGTGCCGGGAGGGCCGTCTACGAGCAGTACGTC.

The chain employs TRBV7-2 and TRBJ2-3; 9 positions agree with TRBD1. The CDR3 extends over 16 amino acids. Losses at the gene ends were 1 base for V and 5 bases for J; bases not matched to a gene: 7. Per germline, CDR1 SGHTA and CDR2 FQGNSA. The CDR3 spells CASSLDQQGAQDTQYF. As DNA, the CDR3 is TGTGCCAGCAGCTTAGACCAACAGGGGGCGCAAGATACGCAGTATTTT.

J is TRBJ2-3 and V is TRBV3-1; 11 bases agree with TRBD2. The ends lost 6 bases at V and 4 bases at J; junction bases unmatched: 15. Germline CDR1 reads LGHDT; CDR2 reads YNNKEL (reference sequence). The CDR3 is made up of 18 amino acids. CDR3 coding DNA: TGTGCCAGCAGTGGAACTAGCGGGAGTCGGTCCTATTCAGATACGCAGTATTTT. Amino acid sequence: CASSGTSGSRSYSDTQYF.